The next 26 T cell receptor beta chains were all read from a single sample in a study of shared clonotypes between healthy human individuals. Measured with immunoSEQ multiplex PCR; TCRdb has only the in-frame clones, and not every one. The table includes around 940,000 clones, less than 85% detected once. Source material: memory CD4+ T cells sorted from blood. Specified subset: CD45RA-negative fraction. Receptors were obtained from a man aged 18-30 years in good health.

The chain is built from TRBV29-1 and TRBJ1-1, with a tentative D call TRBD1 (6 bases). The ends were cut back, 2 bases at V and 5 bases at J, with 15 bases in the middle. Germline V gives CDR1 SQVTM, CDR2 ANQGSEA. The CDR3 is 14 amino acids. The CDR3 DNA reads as TGCAGCGTTGAAATAGGGGGAAGGGTAACTGAAGCTTTCTTT. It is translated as CSVEIGGRVTEAFF.

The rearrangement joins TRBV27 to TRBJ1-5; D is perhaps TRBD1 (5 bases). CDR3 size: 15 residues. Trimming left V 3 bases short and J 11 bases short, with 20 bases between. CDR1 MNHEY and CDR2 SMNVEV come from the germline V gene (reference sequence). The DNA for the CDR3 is TGTGCCAGCAGTTTGGGTGGTGGCAGGGAAGTCACCCAGCATTTT. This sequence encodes CASSLGGGREVTQHF.

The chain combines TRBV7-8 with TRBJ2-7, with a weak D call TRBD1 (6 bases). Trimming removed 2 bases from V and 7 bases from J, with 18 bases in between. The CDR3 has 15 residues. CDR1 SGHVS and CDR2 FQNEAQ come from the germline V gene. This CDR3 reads CASSLLEQGRIEQYF. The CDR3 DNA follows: TGTGCCAGCAGCTTACTCGAACAGGGAAGGATAGAGCAGTACTTC. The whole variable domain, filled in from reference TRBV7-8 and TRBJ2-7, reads GAGVSQSPRYKVAKRGQDVALRCDPISGHVSLFWYQQALGQGPEFLTYFQNEAQLDKSGLPSDRFFAERPEGSVSTLKIQRTQQEDSAVYLCASSLLEQGRIEQYFGPGTRLTVT.

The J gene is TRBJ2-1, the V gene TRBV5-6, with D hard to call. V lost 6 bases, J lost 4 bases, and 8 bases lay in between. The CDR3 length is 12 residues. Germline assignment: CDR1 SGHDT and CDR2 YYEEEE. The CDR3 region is CASTWAYNEQFF. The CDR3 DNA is TGTGCCAGCACCTGGGCTTACAATGAGCAGTTCTTC.

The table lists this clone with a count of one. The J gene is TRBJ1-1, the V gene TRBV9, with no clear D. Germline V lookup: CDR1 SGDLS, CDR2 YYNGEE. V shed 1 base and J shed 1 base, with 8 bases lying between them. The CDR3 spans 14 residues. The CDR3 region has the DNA TGTGCCAGCAGCGTACCCCCCGGGAACACTGAAGCTTTCTTT. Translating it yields CASSVPPGNTEAFF.

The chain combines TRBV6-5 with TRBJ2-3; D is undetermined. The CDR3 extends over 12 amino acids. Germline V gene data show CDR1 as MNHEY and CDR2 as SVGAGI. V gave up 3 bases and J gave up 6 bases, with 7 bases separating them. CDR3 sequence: CASSYIGDTQYF. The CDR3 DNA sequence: TGTGCCAGCAGTTATATTGGGGATACGCAGTATTTT.

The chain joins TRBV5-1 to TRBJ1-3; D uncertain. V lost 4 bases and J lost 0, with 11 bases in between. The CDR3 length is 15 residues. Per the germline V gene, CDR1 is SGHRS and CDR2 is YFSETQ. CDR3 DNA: TGCGCCAGCAGCAACCTCGGGAGCTCTGGAAACACCATATATTTT. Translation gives CASSNLGSSGNTIYF.

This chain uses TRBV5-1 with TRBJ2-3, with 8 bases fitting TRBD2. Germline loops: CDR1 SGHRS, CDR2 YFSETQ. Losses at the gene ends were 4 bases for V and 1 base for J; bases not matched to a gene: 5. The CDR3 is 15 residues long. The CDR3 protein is CASSRGSGGTDTQYF. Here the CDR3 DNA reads TGCGCCAGCAGCAGGGGTAGCGGGGGCACAGATACGCAGTATTTT.

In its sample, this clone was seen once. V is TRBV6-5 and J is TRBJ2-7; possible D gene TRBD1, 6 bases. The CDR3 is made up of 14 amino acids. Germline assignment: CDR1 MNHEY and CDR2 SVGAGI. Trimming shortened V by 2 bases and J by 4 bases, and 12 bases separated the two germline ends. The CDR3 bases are TGTGCCAGCAGTTACGCGTACAGGGCTTACGAGCAGTACTTC. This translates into CASSYAYRAYEQYF.

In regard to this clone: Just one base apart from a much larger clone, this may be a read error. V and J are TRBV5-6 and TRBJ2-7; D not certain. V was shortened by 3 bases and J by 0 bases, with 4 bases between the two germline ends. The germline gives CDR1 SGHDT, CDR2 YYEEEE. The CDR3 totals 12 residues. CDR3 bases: TGTGCCAGCAGCTGGAGCTCCTACGAGCAGTACTTC. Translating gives CASSWSSYEQYF.

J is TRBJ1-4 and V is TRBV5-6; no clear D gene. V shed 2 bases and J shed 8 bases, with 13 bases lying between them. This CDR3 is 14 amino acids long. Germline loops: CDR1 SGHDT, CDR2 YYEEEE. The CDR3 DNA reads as TGTGCCAGCAGCTTTAATTCGGTGGCGGAAAAACTGTTTTTT. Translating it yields CASSFNSVAEKLFF.

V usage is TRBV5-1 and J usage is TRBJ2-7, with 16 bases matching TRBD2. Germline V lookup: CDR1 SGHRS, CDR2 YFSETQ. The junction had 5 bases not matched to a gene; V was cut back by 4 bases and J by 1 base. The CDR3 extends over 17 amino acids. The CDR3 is CASSRPGLAGGSYEQYF. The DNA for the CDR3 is TGCGCCAGCAGCAGACCGGGACTAGCGGGAGGGTCCTACGAGCAGTACTTC.

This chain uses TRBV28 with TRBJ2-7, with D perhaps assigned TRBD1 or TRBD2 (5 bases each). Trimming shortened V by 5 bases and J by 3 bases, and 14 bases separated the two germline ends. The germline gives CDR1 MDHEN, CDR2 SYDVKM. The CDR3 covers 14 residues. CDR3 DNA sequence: TGTGCCAGCAGTCCTAGCTTCCAGGGCTACGAGCAGTACTTC. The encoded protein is CASSPSFQGYEQYF.

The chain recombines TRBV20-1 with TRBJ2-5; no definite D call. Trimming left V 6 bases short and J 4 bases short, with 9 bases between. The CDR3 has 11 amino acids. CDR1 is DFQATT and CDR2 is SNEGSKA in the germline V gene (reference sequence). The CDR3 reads CSAAPGETQYF. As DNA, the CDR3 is TGCAGTGCGGCCCCGGGAGAGACCCAGTACTTC.

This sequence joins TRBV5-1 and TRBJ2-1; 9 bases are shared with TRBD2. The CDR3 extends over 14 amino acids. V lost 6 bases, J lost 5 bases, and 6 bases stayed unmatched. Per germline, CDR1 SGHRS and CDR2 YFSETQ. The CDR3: CASTPSGKNNEQFF. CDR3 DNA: TGCGCCAGCACCCCTAGCGGGAAAAACAATGAGCAGTTCTTC.

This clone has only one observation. The CDR3 is CASNSGGADTEAFF. The CDR3, as DNA: TGCGCCAGCAACTCAGGGGGGGCGGACACTGAAGCTTTCTTT. This chain uses TRBV4-3 with TRBJ1-1; the match to TRBD1 covers 7 bases. This CDR3 is built from 14 residues. The V and J ends lost 7 bases and 3 bases, in that order; junction bases with no gene match: 8. Germline values: CDR1 LGHNA, CDR2 YSLEER.

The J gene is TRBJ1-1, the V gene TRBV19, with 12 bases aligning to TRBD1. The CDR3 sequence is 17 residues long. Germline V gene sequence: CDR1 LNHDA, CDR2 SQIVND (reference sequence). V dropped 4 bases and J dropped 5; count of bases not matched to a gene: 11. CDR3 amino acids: CASSSRDRGLRNTEAFF. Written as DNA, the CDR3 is TGTGCCAGTAGTAGCCGGGACAGGGGGCTGAGGAATACTGAAGCTTTCTTT.

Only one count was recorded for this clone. The CDR3 nucleotides are TGTGCCAGCCTACCGGACAGGGGGAACACTGAAGCTTTCTTT. It translates to CASLPDRGNTEAFF. The rearrangement uses TRBV2 and TRBJ1-1, with 9 bases that match TRBD1. CDR1 and CDR2 from the germline V gene are SNHLY and FYNNEI. V was pared by 8 bases and J by 1 base, with 5 bases of the junction left unmatched. The CDR3 sequence is 14 residues long.

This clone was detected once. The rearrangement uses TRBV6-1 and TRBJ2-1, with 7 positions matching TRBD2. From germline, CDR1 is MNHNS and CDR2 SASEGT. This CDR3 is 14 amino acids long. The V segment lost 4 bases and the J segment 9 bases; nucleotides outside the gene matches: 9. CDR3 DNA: TGTGCCAGCAGTGGAGGACTAGGATTGGGTGAGCAGTTCTTC. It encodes CASSGGLGLGEQFF.

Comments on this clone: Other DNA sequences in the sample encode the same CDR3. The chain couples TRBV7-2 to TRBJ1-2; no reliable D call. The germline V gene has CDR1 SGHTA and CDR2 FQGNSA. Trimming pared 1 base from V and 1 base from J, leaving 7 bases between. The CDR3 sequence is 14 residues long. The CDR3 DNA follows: TGTGCCAGCAGCTTAGAGGCCGGTAACTATGGCTACACCTTC. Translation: CASSLEAGNYGYTF.

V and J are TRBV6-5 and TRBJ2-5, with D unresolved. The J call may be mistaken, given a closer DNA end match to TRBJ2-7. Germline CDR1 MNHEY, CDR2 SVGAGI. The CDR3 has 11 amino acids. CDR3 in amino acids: CASSLNYEQYF. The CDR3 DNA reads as TGTGCCAGCAGTTTAAATTACGAGCAGTACTTC.

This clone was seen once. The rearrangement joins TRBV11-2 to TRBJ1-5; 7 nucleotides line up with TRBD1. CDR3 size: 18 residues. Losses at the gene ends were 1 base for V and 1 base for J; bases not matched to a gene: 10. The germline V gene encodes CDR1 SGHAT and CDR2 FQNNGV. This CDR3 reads CASSLGEWGTVSNQPQHF. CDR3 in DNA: TGTGCCAGCAGCTTAGGGGAGTGGGGGACAGTCAGCAATCAGCCCCAGCATTTT.

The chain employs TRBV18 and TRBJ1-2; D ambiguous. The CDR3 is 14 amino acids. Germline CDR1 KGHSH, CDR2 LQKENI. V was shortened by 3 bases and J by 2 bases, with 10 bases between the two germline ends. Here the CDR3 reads CASSPEQENYGYTF. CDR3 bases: TGTGCCAGCTCACCGGAGCAGGAAAACTATGGCTACACCTTC.

The CDR3 DNA reads as TGTGCCAGCAGCCCGGTACAGGGCCCCACTGAAGCTTTCTTT. It yields the protein CASSPVQGPTEAFF. This chain links TRBV7-9 with TRBJ1-1, with D possibly TRBD1 on 6 matching bases. V was shortened by 5 bases and J by 4 bases, with 14 bases between the two germline ends. The CDR3 has 14 residues. Germline CDR1 SEHNR, CDR2 FQNEAQ (reference sequence). Looking up the rest from reference TRBV7-9 and TRBJ1-1 gives the full variable domain: DTGVSQNPRHKITKRGQNVTFRCDPISEHNRLYWYRQTLGQGPEFLTYFQNEAQLEKSRLLSDRFSAERPKGSFSTLEIQRTEQGDSAMYLCASSPVQGPTEAFFGQGTRLTVV.

CDR3 in amino acids: CASSLVSGRETQYF. The DNA of the CDR3 is TGTGCCAGCAGCTTAGTTTCGGGGAGAGAGACCCAGTACTTC. The chain couples TRBV7-6 to TRBJ2-5; a weak D match, TRBD2 (5 bases). This CDR3 is 14 amino acids long. Trimming took off 1 base at V and 4 bases at J, with 10 bases between the two ends. Germline lookup yields CDR1 SGHVS and CDR2 FNYEAQ.

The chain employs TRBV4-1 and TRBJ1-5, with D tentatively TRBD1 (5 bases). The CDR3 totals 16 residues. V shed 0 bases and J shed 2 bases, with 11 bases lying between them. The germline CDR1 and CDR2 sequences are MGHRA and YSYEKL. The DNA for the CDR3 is TGCGCCAGCAGCCAAGATGGGGGGTTAGGCAATCAGCCCCAGCATTTT. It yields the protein CASSQDGGLGNQPQHF.